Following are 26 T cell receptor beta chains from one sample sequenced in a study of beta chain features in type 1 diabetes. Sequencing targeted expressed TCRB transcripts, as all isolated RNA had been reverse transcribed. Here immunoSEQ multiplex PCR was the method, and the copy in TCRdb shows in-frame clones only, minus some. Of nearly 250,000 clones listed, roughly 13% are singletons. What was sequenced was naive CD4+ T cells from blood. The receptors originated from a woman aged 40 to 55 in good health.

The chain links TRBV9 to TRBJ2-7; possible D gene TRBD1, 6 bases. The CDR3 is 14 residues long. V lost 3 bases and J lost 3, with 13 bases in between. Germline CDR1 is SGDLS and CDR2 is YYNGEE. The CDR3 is CASSAQTGVYEQYF. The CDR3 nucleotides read TGTGCCAGCAGCGCCCAGACAGGAGTCTACGAGCAGTACTTC.

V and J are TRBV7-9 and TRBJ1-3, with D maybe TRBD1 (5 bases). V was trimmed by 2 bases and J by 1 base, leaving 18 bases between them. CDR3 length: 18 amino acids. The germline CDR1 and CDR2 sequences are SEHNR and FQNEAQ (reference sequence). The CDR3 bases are TGTGCCAGCAGCTTAAAACCCGGCGGGGACGGTTCTGGAAACACCATATATTTT. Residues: CASSLKPGGDGSGNTIYF. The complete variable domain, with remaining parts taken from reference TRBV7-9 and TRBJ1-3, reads DTGVSQNPRHKITKRGQNVTFRCDPISEHNRLYWYRQTLGQGPEFLTYFQNEAQLEKSRLLSDRFSAERPKGSFSTLEIQRTEQGDSAMYLCASSLKPGGDGSGNTIYFGEGSWLTVV.

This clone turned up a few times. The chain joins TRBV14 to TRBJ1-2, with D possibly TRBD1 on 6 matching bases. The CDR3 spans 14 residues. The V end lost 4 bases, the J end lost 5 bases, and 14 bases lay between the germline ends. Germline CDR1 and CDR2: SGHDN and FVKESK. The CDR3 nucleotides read TGTGCCAGCAGCCGAACCGGACAGACGTATGGCTACACCTTC. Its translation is CASSRTGQTYGYTF.

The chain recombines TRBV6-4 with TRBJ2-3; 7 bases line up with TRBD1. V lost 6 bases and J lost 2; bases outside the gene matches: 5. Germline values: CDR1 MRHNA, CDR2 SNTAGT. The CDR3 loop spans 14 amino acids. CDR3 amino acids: CASSRQGFTDTQYF. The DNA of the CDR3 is TGTGCCAGCAGCCGACAGGGATTCACAGATACGCAGTATTTT.

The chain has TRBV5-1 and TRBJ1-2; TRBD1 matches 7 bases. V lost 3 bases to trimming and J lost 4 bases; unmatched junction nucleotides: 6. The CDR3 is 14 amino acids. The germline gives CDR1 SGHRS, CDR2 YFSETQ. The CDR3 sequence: CASSSQTGTYGYTF. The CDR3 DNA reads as TGCGCCAGCAGCTCCCAGACAGGGACCTATGGCTACACCTTC.

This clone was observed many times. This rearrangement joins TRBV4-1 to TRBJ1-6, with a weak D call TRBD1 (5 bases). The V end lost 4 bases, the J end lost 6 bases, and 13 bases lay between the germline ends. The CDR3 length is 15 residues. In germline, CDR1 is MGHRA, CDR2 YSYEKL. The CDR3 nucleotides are TGCGCCAGCAGCCCGCCGCAGGGCACTAATTCACCCCTCCACTTT. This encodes CASSPPQGTNSPLHF.

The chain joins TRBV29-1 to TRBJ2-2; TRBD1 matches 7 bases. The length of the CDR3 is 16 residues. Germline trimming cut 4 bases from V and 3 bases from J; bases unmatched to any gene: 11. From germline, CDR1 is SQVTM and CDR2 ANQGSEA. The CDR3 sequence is CSVVVAEQGYTGELFF. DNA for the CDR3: TGCAGCGTTGTTGTTGCCGAACAGGGGTACACCGGGGAGCTGTTTTTT.

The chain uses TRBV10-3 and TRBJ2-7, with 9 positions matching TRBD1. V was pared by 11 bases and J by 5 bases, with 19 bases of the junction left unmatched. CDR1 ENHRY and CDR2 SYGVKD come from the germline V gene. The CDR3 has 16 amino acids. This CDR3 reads CAARKNGGTGYDEQYF. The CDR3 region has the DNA TGTGCCGCGAGAAAAAACGGTGGGACAGGGTATGACGAGCAGTACTTC.

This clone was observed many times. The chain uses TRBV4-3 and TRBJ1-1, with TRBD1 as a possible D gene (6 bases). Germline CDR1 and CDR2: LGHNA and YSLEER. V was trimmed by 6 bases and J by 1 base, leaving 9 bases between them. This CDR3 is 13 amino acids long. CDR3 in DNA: TGCGCCAGCAGAGGGACACCGAACACTGAAGCTTTCTTT. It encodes CASRGTPNTEAFF.

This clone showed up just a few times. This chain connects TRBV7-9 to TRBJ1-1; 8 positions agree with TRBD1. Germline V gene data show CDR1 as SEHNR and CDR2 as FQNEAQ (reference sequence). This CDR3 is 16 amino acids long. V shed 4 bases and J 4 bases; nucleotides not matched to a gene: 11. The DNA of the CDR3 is TGTGCCAGCAGCTCCGGACAGGGACGGAAAGGCACTGAAGCTTTCTTT. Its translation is CASSSGQGRKGTEAFF. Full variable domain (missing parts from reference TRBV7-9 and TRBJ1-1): DTGVSQNPRHKITKRGQNVTFRCDPISEHNRLYWYRQTLGQGPEFLTYFQNEAQLEKSRLLSDRFSAERPKGSFSTLEIQRTEQGDSAMYLCASSSGQGRKGTEAFFGQGTRLTVV.

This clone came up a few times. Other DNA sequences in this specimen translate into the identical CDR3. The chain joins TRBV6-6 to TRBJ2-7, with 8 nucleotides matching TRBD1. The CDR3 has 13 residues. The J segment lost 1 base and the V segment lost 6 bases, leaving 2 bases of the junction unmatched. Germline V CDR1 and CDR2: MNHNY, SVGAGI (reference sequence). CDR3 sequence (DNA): TGTGCCAGCAGGGGGACAGGTTCCTACGAGCAGTACTTC. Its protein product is CASRGTGSYEQYF.

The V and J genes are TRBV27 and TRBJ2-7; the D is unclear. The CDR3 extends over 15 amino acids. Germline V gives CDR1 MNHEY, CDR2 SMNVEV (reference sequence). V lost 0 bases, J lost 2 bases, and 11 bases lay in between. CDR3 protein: CASSLSGVAPYEQYF. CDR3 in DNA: TGTGCCAGCAGTTTATCGGGCGTCGCCCCCTACGAGCAGTACTTC.

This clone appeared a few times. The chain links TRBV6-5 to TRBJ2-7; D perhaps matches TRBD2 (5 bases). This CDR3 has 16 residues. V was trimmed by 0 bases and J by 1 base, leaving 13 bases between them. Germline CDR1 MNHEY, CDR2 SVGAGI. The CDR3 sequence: CASSYSGGPPSYEQYF. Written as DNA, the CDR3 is TGTGCCAGCAGTTACTCGGGCGGGCCCCCGTCCTACGAGCAGTACTTC.

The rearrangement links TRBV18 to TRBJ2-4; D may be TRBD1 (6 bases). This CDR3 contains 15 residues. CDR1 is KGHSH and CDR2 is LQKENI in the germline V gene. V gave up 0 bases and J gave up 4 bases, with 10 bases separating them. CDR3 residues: CASSPPGHEKNIQYF. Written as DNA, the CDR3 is TGTGCCAGCTCACCACCGGGACACGAGAAAAACATTCAGTACTTC.

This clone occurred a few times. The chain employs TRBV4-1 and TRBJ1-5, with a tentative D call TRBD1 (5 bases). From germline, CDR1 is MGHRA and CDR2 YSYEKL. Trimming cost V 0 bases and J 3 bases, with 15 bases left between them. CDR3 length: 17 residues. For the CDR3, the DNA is TGCGCCAGCAGCCAAGATAACCGGGGGAGAGTCAATCAGCCCCAGCATTTT. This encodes CASSQDNRGRVNQPQHF.

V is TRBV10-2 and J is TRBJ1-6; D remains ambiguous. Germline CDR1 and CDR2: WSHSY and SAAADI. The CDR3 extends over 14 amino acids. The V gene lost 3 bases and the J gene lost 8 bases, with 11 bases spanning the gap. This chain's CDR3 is CASSERLQDSPLHF. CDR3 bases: TGCGCCAGCAGTGAACGCCTCCAGGATTCACCCCTCCACTTT.

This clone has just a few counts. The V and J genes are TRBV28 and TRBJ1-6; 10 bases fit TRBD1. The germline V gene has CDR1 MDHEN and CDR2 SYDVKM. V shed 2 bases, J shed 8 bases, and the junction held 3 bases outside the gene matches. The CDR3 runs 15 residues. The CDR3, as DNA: TGTGCCAGCAGTTTACGGACAGGGGGTCATTCACCCCTCCACTTT. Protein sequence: CASSLRTGGHSPLHF.

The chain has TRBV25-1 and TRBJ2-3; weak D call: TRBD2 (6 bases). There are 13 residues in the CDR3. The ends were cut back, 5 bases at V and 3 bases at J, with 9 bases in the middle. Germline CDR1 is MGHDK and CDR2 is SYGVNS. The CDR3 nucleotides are TGTGCCAGCAGTTGGGGAGGTACAGATACGCAGTATTTT. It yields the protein CASSWGGTDTQYF.

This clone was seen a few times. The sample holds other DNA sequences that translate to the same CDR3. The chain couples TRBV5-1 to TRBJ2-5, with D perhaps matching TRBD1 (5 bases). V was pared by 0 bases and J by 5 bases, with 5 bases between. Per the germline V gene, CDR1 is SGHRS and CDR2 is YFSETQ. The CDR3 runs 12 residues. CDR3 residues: CASSLAGETQYF. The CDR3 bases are TGCGCCAGCAGCTTGGCAGGGGAGACCCAGTACTTC. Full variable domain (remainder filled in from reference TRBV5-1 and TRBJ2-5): KAGVTQTPRYLIKTRGQQVTLSCSPISGHRSVSWYQQTPGQGLQFLFEYFSETQRNKGNFPGRFSGRQFSNSRSEMNVSTLELGDSALYLCASSLAGETQYFGPGTRLLVL.

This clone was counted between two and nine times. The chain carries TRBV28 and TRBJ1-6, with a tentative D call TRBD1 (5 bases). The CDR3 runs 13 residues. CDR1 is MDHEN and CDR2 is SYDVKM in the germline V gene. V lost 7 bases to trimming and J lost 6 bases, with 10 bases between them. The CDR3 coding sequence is TGTGCCAGCATGGGGGGAATTAATTCACCCCTCCACTTT. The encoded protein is CASMGGINSPLHF.

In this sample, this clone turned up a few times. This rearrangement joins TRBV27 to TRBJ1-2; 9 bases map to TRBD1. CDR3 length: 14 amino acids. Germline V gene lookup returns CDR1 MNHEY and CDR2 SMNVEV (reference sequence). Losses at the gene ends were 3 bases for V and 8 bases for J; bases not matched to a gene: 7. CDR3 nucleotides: TGTGCCAGCAGTTTTGGACAGGGGATAGGCGGCTACACCTTC. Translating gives CASSFGQGIGGYTF.

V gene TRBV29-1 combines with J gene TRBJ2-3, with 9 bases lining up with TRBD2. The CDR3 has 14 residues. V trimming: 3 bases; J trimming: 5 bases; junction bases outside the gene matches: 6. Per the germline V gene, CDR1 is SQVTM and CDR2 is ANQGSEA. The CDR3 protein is CSVDVAGVKDTQYF. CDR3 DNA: TGCAGCGTTGATGTAGCGGGGGTCAAAGATACGCAGTATTTT.

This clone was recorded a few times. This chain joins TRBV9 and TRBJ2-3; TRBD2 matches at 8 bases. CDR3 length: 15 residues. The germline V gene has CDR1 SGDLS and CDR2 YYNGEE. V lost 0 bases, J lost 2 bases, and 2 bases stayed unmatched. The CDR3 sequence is CASSVAGGNTDTQYF. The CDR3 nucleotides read TGTGCCAGCAGCGTAGCGGGGGGGAACACAGATACGCAGTATTTT.

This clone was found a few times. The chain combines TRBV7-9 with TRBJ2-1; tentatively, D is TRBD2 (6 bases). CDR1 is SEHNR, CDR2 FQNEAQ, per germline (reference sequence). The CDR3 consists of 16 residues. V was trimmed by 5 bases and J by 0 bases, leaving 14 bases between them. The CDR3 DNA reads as TGTGCCAGCAGCACTAGCCTGGGGCACTCCTACAATGAGCAGTTCTTC. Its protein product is CASSTSLGHSYNEQFF.

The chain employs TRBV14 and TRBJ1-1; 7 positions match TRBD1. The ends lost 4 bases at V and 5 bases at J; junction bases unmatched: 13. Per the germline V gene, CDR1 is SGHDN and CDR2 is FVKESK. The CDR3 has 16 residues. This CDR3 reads CASSLRGLGARTEAFF. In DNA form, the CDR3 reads TGTGCCAGCAGCCTAAGGGGGCTGGGGGCAAGGACTGAAGCTTTCTTT.

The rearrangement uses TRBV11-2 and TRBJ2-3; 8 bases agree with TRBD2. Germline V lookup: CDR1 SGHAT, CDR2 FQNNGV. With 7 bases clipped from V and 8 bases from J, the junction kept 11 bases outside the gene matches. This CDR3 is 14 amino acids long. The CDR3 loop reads CASTGGARTGTQYF. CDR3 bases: TGTGCCAGCACCGGGGGGGCCAGGACCGGTACGCAGTATTTT.